The clone carrying this T cell receptor beta chain turned up a few times. The data are from a study of blood T cell repertoires in COVID-19. Study-level information: Researchers got acute and convalescent COVID-19 samples from the United States, Italy and Spain. PBMCs, B-cell-depleted T cells, or T cells were the source of the cDNA or gDNA that made up the material.

Original handling: Nucleated cell number was recorded as an estimate derived from reference gene primer amplification. Generated by immunoSEQ multiplex PCR, the TCRdb table keeps only in-frame clones and is missing some. V, J and clone size were drawn from that table, and D and trimming were deduced from the DNA. The sample has about 99,000 clones, 75% to 85% seen once; the top ten hold roughly 20%. In germline, CDR1 is SGHTA, CDR2 FQGNSA. V shed 4 bases, J shed 0 bases, and the junction held 7 bases outside the gene matches. CDR3 length: 16 residues. The sample consisted of peripheral blood. The V and J genes are TRBV7-2 and TRBJ1-2; 8 bases match TRBD1. This clonotype originated in a woman of 80 years or more with active or convalescent COVID-19. CDR3 region: CASSWTGTAANYGYTF. In DNA form, the CDR3 reads TGTGCCAGCAGCTGGACAGGGACAGCAGCTAACTATGGCTACACCTTC.